One and the same sample provided the 2 T cell receptor beta chains below, sequenced in a study of blood T cells in healthy people across ages (dated by TCRdb to between 2015 and 2016). Library preparation employed 5' RACE. The sequencer was an Illumina HiSeq 2500. A second PCR of roughly 7 to 12 cycles was run with a J-beta primer mix and a sample-barcoded 5' primer. Starting from the raw public reads, TCRdb applied fastp trimming at Q25, assembled clones with MiXCR and retained in-frame beta chains. A single entry per CDR3 protein holds the most common genes and DNA from its merged rows. This sample holds around 690,000 distinct CDR3 sequences; approximately 59% were observed only once. Of the sample, 30% to 40% is held by the ten largest clones. The sequenced material came from blood. The receptors were gathered from a man in his 60s in good health.

The chain uses TRBV2 and TRBJ1-2, with 8 bases aligning to TRBD1. Germline V CDR1 and CDR2: SNHLY, FYNNEI. After removal of 7 bases from V and 0 bases from J, the junction contained 7 bases not matched to a gene. CDR3 length: 15 residues. CDR3 region: CASTGTGVANYGYTF. Written as DNA, the CDR3 is TGTGCCAGCACGGGGACAGGCGTAGCTAACTATGGCTACACCTTC.

The chain is built from TRBV28 and TRBJ2-3; tentatively, D is TRBD2 (6 bases). CDR3 length equals 15 residues. Per the germline V gene, CDR1 is MDHEN and CDR2 is SYDVKM. Trimming removed 8 bases at V and 2 bases at J, with 17 bases between. The CDR3 DNA follows: TGTGCCAGCCCCCCTGCTTGGGACTCCACAGATACGCAGTATTTT. Amino acid sequence: CASPPAWDSTDTQYF.